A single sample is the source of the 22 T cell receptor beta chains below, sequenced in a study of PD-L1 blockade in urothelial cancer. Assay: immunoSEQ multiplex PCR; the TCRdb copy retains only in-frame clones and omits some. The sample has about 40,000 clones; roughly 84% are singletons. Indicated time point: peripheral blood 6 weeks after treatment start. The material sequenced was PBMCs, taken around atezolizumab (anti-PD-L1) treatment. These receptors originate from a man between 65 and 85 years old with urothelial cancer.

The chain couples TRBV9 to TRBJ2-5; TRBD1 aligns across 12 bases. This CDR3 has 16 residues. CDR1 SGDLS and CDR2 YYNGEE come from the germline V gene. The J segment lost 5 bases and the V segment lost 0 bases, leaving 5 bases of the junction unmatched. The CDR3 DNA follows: TGTGCCAGCAGCGTAGGGGGGACAGGGGGCAGGGAGACCCAGTACTTC. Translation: CASSVGGTGGRETQYF.

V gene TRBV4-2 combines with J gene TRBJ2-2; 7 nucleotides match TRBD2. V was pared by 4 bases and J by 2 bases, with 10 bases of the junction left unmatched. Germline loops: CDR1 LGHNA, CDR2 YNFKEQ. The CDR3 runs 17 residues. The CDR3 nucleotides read TGTGCCAGCAGCCCCTTAGGGCGGACTAGTAACACCGGGGAGCTGTTTTTT. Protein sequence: CASSPLGRTSNTGELFF.

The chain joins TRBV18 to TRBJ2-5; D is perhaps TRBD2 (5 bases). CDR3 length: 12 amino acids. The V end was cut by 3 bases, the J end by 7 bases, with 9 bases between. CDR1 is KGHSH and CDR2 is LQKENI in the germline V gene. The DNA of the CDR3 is TGTGCCAGCTCACCCAGCGAGGGGACCCAGTACTTC. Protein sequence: CASSPSEGTQYF. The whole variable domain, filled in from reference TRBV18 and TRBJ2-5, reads NAGVMQNPRHLVRRRGQEARLRCSPMKGHSHVYWYRQLPEEGLKFMVYLQKENIIDESGMPKERFSAEFPKEGPSILRIQQVVRGDSAAYFCASSPSEGTQYFGPGTRLLVL.

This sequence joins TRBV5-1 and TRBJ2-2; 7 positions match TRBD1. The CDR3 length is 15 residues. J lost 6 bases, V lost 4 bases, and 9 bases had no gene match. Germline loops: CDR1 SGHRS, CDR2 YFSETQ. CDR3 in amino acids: CASSPGTDFSGELFF. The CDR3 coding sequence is TGCGCCAGCAGCCCGGGGACAGACTTTTCCGGGGAGCTGTTTTTT. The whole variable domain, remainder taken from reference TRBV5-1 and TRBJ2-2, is KAGVTQTPRYLIKTRGQQVTLSCSPISGHRSVSWYQQTPGQGLQFLFEYFSETQRNKGNFPGRFSGRQFSNSRSEMNVSTLELGDSALYLCASSPGTDFSGELFFGEGSRLTVL.

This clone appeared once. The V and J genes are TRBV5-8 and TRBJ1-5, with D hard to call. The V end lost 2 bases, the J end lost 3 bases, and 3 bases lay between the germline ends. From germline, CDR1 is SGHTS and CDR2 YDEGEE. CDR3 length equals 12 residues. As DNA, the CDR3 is TGTGCCAGCAGCTTACTCAATCAGCCCCAGCATTTT. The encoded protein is CASSLLNQPQHF.

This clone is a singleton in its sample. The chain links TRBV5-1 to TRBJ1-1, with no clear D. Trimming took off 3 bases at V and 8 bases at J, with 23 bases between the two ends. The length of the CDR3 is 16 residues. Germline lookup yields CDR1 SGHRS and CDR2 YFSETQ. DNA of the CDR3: TGCGCCAGCAGCTCCCGGCCGGGGATTGAGAGTTCGGAAGCTTTCTTT. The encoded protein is CASSSRPGIESSEAFF.

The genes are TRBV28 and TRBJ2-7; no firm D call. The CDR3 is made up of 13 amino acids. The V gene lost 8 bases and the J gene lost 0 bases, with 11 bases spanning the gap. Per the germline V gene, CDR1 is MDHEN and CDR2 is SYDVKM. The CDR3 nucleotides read TGTGCCAGCGGTCCACTTACCTCCTACGAGCAGTACTTC. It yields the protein CASGPLTSYEQYF.

CDR3 DNA: TGTGCCAGCAGCTCCCGAACGGGGTATGGCTACACCTTC. It is translated as CASSSRTGYGYTF. The chain couples TRBV13 to TRBJ1-2; D is unresolved. The CDR3 sequence is 13 residues long. V dropped 4 bases and J dropped 5 bases, with 11 bases sitting between them. The germline V gene has CDR1 PRHDT and CDR2 FYEKMQ (reference sequence).

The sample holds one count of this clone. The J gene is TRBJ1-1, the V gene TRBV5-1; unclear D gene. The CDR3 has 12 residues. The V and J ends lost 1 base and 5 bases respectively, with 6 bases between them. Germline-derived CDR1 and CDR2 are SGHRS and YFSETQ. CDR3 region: CASSLPGTEAFF. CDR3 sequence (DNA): TGCGCCAGCAGCTTGCCGGGTACTGAAGCTTTCTTT.

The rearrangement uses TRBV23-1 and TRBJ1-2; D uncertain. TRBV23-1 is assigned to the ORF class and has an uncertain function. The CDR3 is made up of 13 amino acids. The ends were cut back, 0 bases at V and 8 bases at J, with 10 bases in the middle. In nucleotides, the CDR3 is TGCGCCAGCAGTCAATCGAACCGGGTAGGCTACACCTTC. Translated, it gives CASSQSNRVGYTF.

The CDR3 bases are TGTGCCAGCAGCGCCGGGGAGTCTGAGCAGTTCTTC. Amino acid sequence: CASSAGESEQFF. This chain uses TRBV7-9 with TRBJ2-1; possibly TRBD2 for D (5 bases). The germline CDR1 and CDR2 sequences are SEHNR and FQNEAQ (reference sequence). The CDR3 is made up of 12 amino acids. Trimming left V 5 bases short and J 9 bases short, with 11 bases between.

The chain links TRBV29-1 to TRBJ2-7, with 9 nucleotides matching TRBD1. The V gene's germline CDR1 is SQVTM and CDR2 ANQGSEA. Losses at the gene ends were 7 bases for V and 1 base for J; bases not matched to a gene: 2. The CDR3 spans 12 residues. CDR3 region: CSGTGDSYEQYF. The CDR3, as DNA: TGCAGCGGGACAGGGGATTCCTACGAGCAGTACTTC.

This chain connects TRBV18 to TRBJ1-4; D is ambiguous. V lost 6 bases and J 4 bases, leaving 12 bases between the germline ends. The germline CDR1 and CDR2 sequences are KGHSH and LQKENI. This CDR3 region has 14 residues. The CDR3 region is CASSLETINEKLFF. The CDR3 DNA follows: TGTGCCAGCTCCCTGGAGACCATTAATGAAAAACTGTTTTTT.

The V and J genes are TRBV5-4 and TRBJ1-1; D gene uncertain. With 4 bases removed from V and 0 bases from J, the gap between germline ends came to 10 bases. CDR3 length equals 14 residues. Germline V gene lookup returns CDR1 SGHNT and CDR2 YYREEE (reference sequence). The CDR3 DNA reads TGTGCCAGCAGCCCGGAGGTAATGAACACTGAAGCTTTCTTT. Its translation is CASSPEVMNTEAFF.

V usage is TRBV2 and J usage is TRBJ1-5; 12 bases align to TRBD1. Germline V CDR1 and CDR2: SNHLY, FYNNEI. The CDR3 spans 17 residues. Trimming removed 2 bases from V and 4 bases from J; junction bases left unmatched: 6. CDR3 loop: CASSESGGQGANQPQHF. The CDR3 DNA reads TGTGCCAGCAGTGAAAGCGGGGGACAGGGGGCTAATCAGCCCCAGCATTTT.

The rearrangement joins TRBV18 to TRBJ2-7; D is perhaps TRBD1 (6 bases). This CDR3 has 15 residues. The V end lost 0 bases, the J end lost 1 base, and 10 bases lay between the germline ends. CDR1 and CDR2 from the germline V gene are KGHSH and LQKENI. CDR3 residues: CASSPPGRGSYEQYF. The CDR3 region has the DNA TGTGCCAGCTCACCACCGGGCAGGGGATCCTACGAGCAGTACTTC.

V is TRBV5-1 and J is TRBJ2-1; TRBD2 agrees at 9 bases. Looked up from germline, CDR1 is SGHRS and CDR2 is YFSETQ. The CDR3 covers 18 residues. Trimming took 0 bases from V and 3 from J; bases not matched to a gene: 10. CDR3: CASSLGLAGAENYNEQFF. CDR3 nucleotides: TGCGCCAGCAGCTTGGGTTTAGCGGGAGCAGAGAACTACAATGAGCAGTTCTTC.

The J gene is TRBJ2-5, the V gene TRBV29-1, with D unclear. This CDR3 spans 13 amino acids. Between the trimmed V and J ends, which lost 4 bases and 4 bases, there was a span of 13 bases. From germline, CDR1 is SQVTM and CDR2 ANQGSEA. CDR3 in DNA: TGCAGCGTTGGAGAGCAGACGGGAGAGACCCAGTACTTC. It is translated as CSVGEQTGETQYF.

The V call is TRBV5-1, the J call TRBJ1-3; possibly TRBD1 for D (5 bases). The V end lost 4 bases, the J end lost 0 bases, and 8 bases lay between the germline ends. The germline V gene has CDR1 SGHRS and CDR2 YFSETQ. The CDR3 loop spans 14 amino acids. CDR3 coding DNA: TGCGCCAGCAGCCCCAGGGACTCTGGAAACACCATATATTTT. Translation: CASSPRDSGNTIYF.

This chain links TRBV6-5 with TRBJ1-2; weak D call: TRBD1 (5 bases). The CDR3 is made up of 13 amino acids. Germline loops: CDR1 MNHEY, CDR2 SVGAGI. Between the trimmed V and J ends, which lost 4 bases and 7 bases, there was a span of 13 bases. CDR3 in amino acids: CASSLAQGGGYTF. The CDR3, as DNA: TGTGCCAGCAGTTTGGCGCAGGGAGGTGGCTACACCTTC.

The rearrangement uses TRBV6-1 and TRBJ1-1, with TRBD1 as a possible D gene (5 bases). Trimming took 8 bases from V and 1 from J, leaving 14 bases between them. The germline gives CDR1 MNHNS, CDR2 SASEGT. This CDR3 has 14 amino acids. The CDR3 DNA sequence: TGTGCCAGCTTAGTAGGGGTTGGGAACACTGAAGCTTTCTTT. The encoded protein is CASLVGVGNTEAFF.

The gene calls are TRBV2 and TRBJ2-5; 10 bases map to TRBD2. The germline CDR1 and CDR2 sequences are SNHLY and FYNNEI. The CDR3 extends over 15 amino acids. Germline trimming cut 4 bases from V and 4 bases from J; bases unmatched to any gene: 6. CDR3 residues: CASSVGLAGVETQYF. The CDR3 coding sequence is TGTGCCAGCAGTGTGGGCCTAGCGGGAGTAGAGACCCAGTACTTC.